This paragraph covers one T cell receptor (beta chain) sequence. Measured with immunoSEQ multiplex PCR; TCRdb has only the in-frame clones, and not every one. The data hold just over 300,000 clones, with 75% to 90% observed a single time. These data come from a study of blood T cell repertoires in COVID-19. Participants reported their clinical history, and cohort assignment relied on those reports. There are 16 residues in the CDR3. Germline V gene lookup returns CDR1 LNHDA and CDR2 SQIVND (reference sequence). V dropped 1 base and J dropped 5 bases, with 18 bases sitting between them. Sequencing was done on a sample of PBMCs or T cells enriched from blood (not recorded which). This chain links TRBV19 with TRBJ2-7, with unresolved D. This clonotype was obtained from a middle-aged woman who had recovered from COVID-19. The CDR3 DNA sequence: TGTGCCAGTAGTATAGGCGAGACTGGCGCCTTTGACGAGCAGTACTTC. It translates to CASSIGETGAFDEQYF.